This T cell receptor beta chain came from a study of control samples from healthy donors and cancer patients. The repertoire was sequenced with immunoSEQ multiplex PCR; TCRdb's copy has only in-frame clones and lacks some. The table has about 110,000 clones, around nine tenths seen once; the top ten hold 3.7%. Between the trimmed V and J ends, which lost 2 bases and 5 bases, there was a span of 20 bases. Germline-derived CDR1 and CDR2 are MNHNS and SASEGT. The CDR3 is 17 residues long. The chain is built from TRBV6-1 and TRBJ2-3; D is possibly TRBD1 (5 bases). Sequenced input: PBMCs. The clonotype originates from a woman aged 55-70 years with lung cancer. Here the CDR3 DNA reads TGTGCCAGCAGTGAATATACCTGGTCGACAGTAAAAGATACGCAGTATTTT. This sequence encodes CASSEYTWSTVKDTQYF.